The source of this T cell receptor (beta chain) is a study of blood T cells in healthy people across ages. A word on this clonotype: Its cognate antigen is unknown.

The germline gives CDR1 KGHSY, CDR2 FQNENV. The CDR3 covers 14 residues. V lost 5 bases, J lost 3 bases, and 6 bases stayed unmatched. Whole-study results and caveats: The authors considered diversity estimates from one million T cells to be underestimates. Higher diversity and more naive CD4+ cells were features of long-lived donors, compared to aged donors. TCR beta diversity was tightly associated with the proportion of naive T cells.

Alongside a J-beta primer mix, a sample-barcoded 5' primer served in a second PCR lasting roughly 6 to 11 cycles. TCRdb recomputed calls from the 5' RACE reads with MiXCR, one row per CDR3 protein. The sample consists of some 900,000 distinct CDR3 sequences, roughly 48% of them appearing once. Sequenced material: blood. The source is a man younger than 40 in good health. The V call is TRBV16, the J call TRBJ2-7, with 8 bases that match TRBD1. The CDR3 loop is CASSSTTGDYEQYF. CDR3 nucleotide sequence: TGTGCCAGCAGCTCCACGACAGGGGACTACGAGCAGTACTTC.